The TCR beta chain described here comes from a study of blood T cells in healthy people across ages. Study at large: About one barcoded beta molecule per two T cells was captured by template switching. Study-level findings and limits: Estimated diversity, derived from one million T cells, was regarded as an underestimate.

A J-beta primer mix and a sample-barcoded 5' primer were used in a second PCR of about 6 to 12 cycles. TCRdb redid the calling of the 5' RACE reads with MiXCR, one entry per CDR3 protein. Counted here are hundreds of thousands of distinct CDR3 sequences, 48% occurring once; the ten biggest clones make up around an eighth. Turning to this clonotype: What it recognizes is unknown.

This TCR came from a man aged 25 to 40 in good health. Sequenced material: blood.

CDR3 nucleotide sequence: TGTGCCAGCAGTCGTGGACAGATGAACACTGAAGCTTTCTTT. Protein: CASSRGQMNTEAFF. The chain uses TRBV3-1 and TRBJ1-1, with D perhaps matching TRBD1 (6 bases). Germline V gives CDR1 LGHDT, CDR2 YNNKEL (reference sequence). CDR3 length: 14 residues. Deletions cut 6 bases from V and 0 bases from J, with 11 bases between.